The 4 T cell receptor beta chains given below trace back to one sample, sequenced in a study of tumor-infiltrating lymphocytes in primary liver carcinoma. Using a constant-region primer together with ProtoScript II reverse transcriptase, TCR beta cDNA was made from 500 ng of total RNA. Slightly modified ARM-PCR with three nested multiplex PCR rounds yielded TCR beta libraries. The opening two PCR rounds, about 11 cycles each, paired TRBV1-TRBV30 forward primers with a C-beta reverse primer. Each CDR3 protein is one row after TCRdb ran MiXCR on the multiplex PCR reads. The sample includes 85,000 to 100,000 distinct CDR3 sequences, around 68% of them seen just once. From 20-30 mg of unsorted bulk tissue, DNA and RNA were co-extracted together. Sequencing was carried out using tumor-adjacent normal liver tissue. The receptors here all came from a man between 35 and 55 years old with primary liver carcinoma and hepatitis B virus infection.

This clonotype was detected only a few times. A single base separates this from a much larger clone, so it may be a read error. The DNA for the CDR3 is TGCAGCGTTGCCCGGGTTGACATTCAGTACTTC. Its translation is CSVARVDIQYF. This chain joins TRBV29-1 and TRBJ2-4; no firm D call. Germline CDR1 SQVTM, CDR2 ANQGSEA. V was trimmed by 4 bases and J by 8 bases, leaving 9 bases between them. CDR3 length equals 11 residues.

The V call is TRBV11-2, the J call TRBJ1-2; D gene ambiguous. The CDR3 sequence is 14 residues long. Per the germline V gene, CDR1 is SGHAT and CDR2 is FQNNGV. V lost 5 bases and J lost 10, with 20 bases in between. The CDR3 reads CASSITGPLNDYTF. DNA for the CDR3: TGTGCCAGCAGCATCACGGGTCCGTTAAATGACTACACCTTC.

The J gene is TRBJ2-3, the V gene TRBV29-1; 11 bases map to TRBD2. In germline, CDR1 is SQVTM, CDR2 ANQGSEA. The V gene end was trimmed by 2 bases and the J gene end by 4 bases; junction bases not matched to a gene: 5. This CDR3 has 15 amino acids. The CDR3 bases are TGCAGCGTTGAATTAGCGGGAGGGTGGGCAGATACGCAGTATTTT. It is translated as CSVELAGGWADTQYF.

Regarding this clonotype: One end of the junction does not line up with germline, which may come from a read error. This chain links TRBV12-3 or TRBV12-4 with TRBJ2-1; 8 bases match TRBD2. This CDR3 is built from 14 residues. The CDR3 bases are TGTGCCACGCTAGCGGGCCTCTCCTACGATGACCAGTTCTTC. Amino acid sequence: CATLAGLSYDDQFF.